The rows below give T cell receptor beta chains drawn from one sample of a study of glioma-infiltrating T cells after dendritic cell vaccination. Profiled with immunoSEQ multiplex PCR; TCRdb holds only in-frame clones, not every one. The table shows about 49,000 clones, with 85% occurring only once. The specimen comprised blood, sampled before dendritic cell vaccination. These receptors all stem from a human donor with glioblastoma. Each CDR3 is given with its conserved first and last residue.

V gene | CDR3 protein
TRBV7-8 | CASSTPQLADITYEQYF
TRBV14 | CASAPGQYYGYTF
TRBV4-1 | CASSRAWGGTQYF
TRBV7-2 | CASSLSSGGGEETQYF
TRBV18 | CASSPPLSGRDTQYF
TRBV5-4 | CASSPPQGQGAGEQYF
TRBV4-1 | CASSLHRGPIPLQYF
TRBV11-2 | CASSSRGTGELFF
TRBV4-3 | CASSQDRASGYNEQFF
TRBV6-1 | CASSDALQETQYF
TRBV27 | CASSSGTGAAGGYTF
TRBV11-2 | CASSPLIGAGELFF
TRBV29-1 | CSVEEINEQFF
TRBV7-9 | CASSLSRGHTIYF
TRBV10-1 | CASSATSGKYYNEQFF
TRBV19 | CASSPRARMNTEAFF
TRBV6-6 | CASSLQTGNEKLFF
TRBV4-3 | CASSQEQGEQFF
TRBV29-1 | CSVALGTPETPEAFF
TRBV7-2 | CASSLARGSYNEQFF